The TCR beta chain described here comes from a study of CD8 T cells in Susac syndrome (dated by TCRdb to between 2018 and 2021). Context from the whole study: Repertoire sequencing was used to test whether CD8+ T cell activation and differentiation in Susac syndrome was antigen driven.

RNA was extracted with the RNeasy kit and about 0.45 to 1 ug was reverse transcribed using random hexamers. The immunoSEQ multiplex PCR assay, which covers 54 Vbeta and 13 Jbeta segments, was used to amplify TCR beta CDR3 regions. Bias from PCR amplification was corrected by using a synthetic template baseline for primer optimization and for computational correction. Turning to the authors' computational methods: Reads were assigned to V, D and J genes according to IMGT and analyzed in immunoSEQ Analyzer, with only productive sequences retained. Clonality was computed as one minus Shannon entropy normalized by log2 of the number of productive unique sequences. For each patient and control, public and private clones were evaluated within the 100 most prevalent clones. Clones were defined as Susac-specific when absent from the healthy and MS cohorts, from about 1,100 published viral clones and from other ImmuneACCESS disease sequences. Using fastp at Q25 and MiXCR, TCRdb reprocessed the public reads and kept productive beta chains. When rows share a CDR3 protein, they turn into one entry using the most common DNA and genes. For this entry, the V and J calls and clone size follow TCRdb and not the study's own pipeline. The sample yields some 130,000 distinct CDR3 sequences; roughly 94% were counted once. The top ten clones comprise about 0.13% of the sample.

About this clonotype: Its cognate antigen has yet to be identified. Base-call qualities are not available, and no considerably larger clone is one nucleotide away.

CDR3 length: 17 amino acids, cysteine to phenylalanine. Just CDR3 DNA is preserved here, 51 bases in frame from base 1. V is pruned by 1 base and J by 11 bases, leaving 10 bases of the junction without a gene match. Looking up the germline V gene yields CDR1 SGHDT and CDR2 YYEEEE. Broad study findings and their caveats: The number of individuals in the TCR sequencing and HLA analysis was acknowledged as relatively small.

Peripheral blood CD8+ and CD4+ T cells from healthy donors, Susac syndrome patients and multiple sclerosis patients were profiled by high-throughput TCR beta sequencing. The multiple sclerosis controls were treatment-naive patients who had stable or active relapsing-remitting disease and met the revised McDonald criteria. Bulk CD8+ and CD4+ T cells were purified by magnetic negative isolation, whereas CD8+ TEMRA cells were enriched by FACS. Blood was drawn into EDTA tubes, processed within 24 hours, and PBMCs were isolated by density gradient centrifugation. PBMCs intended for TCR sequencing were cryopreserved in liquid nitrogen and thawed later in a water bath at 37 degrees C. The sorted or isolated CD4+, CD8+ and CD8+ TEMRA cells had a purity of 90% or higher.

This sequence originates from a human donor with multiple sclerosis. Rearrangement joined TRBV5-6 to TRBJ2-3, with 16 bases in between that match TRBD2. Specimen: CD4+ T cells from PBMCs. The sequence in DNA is TGTGCCAGCAGCTTGACCGGGACTAGCGGGGGGGCCGCGGGGCAGTATTTT. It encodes CASSLTGTSGGAAGQYF.